These 22 T cell receptor beta chains originate from one sample sequenced in a study of a mutant IDH1 vaccine in newly diagnosed glioma. These receptors' targets are unknown. Data came from immunoSEQ multiplex PCR; TCRdb stores just in-frame clones and leaves some out. The sample consists of 70,000 to 95,000 clones, roughly 85% of them appearing once. Indicated time point: week 23, last vaccination. What each vaccine dose contained was 300 ug of mutant IDH1 20-mer peptide, accompanied by topical imiquimod. Source: PBMCs, taken from a glioma patient whose treatment included an IDH1 peptide vaccine. Receptors were obtained from a woman in her 50s with glioma.

This clone has just one count. The gene calls are TRBV6-6 and TRBJ2-7, with D possibly matching TRBD1 (6 bases). The V end lost 5 bases, the J end lost 2 bases, and 10 bases lay between the germline ends. The CDR3 has 13 residues. Germline-derived CDR1 and CDR2 are MNHNY and SVGAGI (reference sequence). CDR3 DNA sequence: TGTGCCAGCAGTCTGGACAGTACCTACGAGCAGTACTTC. Translated: CASSLDSTYEQYF.

The chain is built from TRBV11-3 and TRBJ2-1; D could derive from TRBD1 or TRBD2 (5 bases each). Trimming took 5 bases from V and 6 from J, leaving 20 bases between them. The CDR3 is 16 amino acids. CDR1 and CDR2 (germline): SGHNT, YENEEA. CDR3 amino acids: CASSPSRTGRGNEQFF. The DNA for the CDR3 is TGTGCCAGCAGCCCTAGCCGGACGGGGCGAGGCAATGAGCAGTTCTTC.

The rearrangement links TRBV9 to TRBJ2-7, with TRBD2 matching 10 bases. CDR3 size: 15 residues. Germline V lookup: CDR1 SGDLS, CDR2 YYNGEE. With V trimmed by 4 bases and J by 6 bases, 10 bases remained unmatched. The CDR3 nucleotides are TGTGCCAGCAGCCCCTCCCCGGGACTAGCGATCGAGCAGTACTTC. It specifies CASSPSPGLAIEQYF.

The chain has TRBV4-1 and TRBJ1-5; possible D gene TRBD1, 6 bases. This CDR3 region has 15 residues. CDR1 is MGHRA, CDR2 YSYEKL, per germline. V gave up 2 bases and J gave up 3 bases, with 11 bases separating them. As DNA, the CDR3 is TGCGCCAGCAGCCAACACGGGGGCTTCAATCAGCCCCAGCATTTT. Its protein product is CASSQHGGFNQPQHF.

V gene TRBV6-6 combines with J gene TRBJ2-7, with 7 positions matching TRBD1. Germline-derived CDR1 and CDR2 are MNHNY and SVGAGI (reference sequence). After removal of 5 bases from V and 2 bases from J, the junction contained 3 bases not matched to a gene. The CDR3 has 13 residues. The CDR3 DNA is TGTGCCAGCAGTCCGGGACAGACCTACGAGCAGTACTTC. The encoded protein is CASSPGQTYEQYF.

This clone was detected only a few times. The chain has TRBV9 and TRBJ2-1, with TRBD2 identical over 7 bases. Trimming cost V 4 bases and J 0 bases; bases outside gene matches: 7. Germline CDR1 SGDLS, CDR2 YYNGEE. This CDR3 has 16 residues. The CDR3 DNA sequence: TGTGCCAGCAGCCCTAGCGGAGCCAGCTCCTACAATGAGCAGTTCTTC. Its translation: CASSPSGASSYNEQFF.

This chain links TRBV7-4 with TRBJ2-5; 12 nucleotides align to TRBD2. The CDR3 length is 17 residues. Germline V gene data show CDR1 as SGHVT and CDR2 as SQSDAQ. The J segment lost 3 bases and the V segment lost 4 bases, leaving 9 bases of the junction unmatched. CDR3 sequence reads: CASSSPGLAGLKETQYF. In nucleotides, the CDR3 is TGTGCCAGCAGCTCGCCGGGACTAGCGGGCCTAAAAGAGACCCAGTACTTC.

This clone has only a few counts. This chain links TRBV29-1 with TRBJ1-1; the D is unclear. CDR1 and CDR2 from the germline V gene are SQVTM and ANQGSEA. The CDR3 length is 12 residues. V shed 4 bases and J shed 4 bases, with 10 bases lying between them. The CDR3 coding sequence is TGCAGCGTTGGGGAAGGGTTCACTGAAGCTTTCTTT. Its protein is CSVGEGFTEAFF. The whole variable domain, filled in from reference TRBV29-1 and TRBJ1-1, reads SAVISQKPSRDICQRGTSLTIQCQVDSQVTMMFWYRQQPGQSLTLIATANQGSEATYESGFVIDKFPISRPNLTFSTLTVSNMSPEDSSIYLCSVGEGFTEAFFGQGTRLTVV.

The chain combines TRBV7-9 with TRBJ1-5; D ambiguous. Trimming shortened V by 3 bases and J by 6 bases, and 12 bases separated the two germline ends. CDR1 is SEHNR and CDR2 is FQNEAQ in the germline V gene (reference sequence). The CDR3 is 14 amino acids. The CDR3 coding sequence is TGTGCCAGCAGCTTCGTGGGCCCGGGTCAGCCCCAGCATTTT. Translation gives CASSFVGPGQPQHF. The full variable domain, completed using reference TRBV7-9 and TRBJ1-5, is DTGVSQNPRHKITKRGQNVTFRCDPISEHNRLYWYRQTLGQGPEFLTYFQNEAQLEKSRLLSDRFSAERPKGSFSTLEIQRTEQGDSAMYLCASSFVGPGQPQHFGDGTRLSIL.

J is TRBJ2-3 and V is TRBV4-1, with 14 bases identical to TRBD2. The CDR3 length is 17 residues. The V gene's germline CDR1 is MGHRA and CDR2 YSYEKL. The V and J ends lost 2 bases and 5 bases, in that order; junction bases with no gene match: 6. The CDR3 DNA follows: TGCGCCAGCAGCCAACGGGGGACTAGCGGGGGACGAGATACGCAGTATTTT. It translates to CASSQRGTSGGRDTQYF.

The V call is TRBV7-8, the J call TRBJ2-7; TRBD2 matches at 8 bases. V lost 5 bases and J lost 5; bases outside the gene matches: 8. In germline, CDR1 is SGHVS, CDR2 FQNEAQ. The CDR3 spans 14 residues. CDR3 nucleotide sequence: TGTGCCAGCAGCCATAGACTAGCGCCTCACGAGCAGTACTTC. Protein: CASSHRLAPHEQYF.

Written as DNA, the CDR3 is TGTGCCAGCAGTTTGGGCACGCAGTATTTT. Translation gives CASSLGTQYF. The V gene is TRBV28, the J gene TRBJ2-3; unclear D gene. CDR1 MDHEN and CDR2 SYDVKM come from the germline V gene. The germline V and J ends were trimmed by 3 bases and 9 bases, with 4 bases remaining between them. This CDR3 has 10 amino acids.

Written as DNA, the CDR3 is TGTGCCAGCAGTTTGCGACAGGGGCGGGAGCAGTACTTC. Translating it yields CASSLRQGREQYF. J is TRBJ2-7 and V is TRBV27; 8 bases are shared with TRBD1. The CDR3 spans 13 residues. V lost 3 bases, J lost 7 bases, and 5 bases stayed unmatched. Per germline, CDR1 MNHEY and CDR2 SMNVEV (reference sequence).

This clone was counted a single time. The chain combines TRBV11-3 with TRBJ1-1, with 7 bases aligning to TRBD1. CDR1 SGHNT and CDR2 YENEEA come from the germline V gene. This CDR3 contains 13 residues. V lost 6 bases to trimming and J lost 4 bases; unmatched junction nucleotides: 5. The CDR3 here is CASSYGQVTEAFF. The CDR3 region has the DNA TGTGCCAGCAGTTATGGACAGGTCACTGAAGCTTTCTTT.

This clone was counted a few times. CDR3 amino acids: CASSSTGVGYTF. DNA for the CDR3: TGTGCCAGCAGCTCCACAGGGGTTGGCTACACCTTC. The genes are TRBV7-9 and TRBJ1-2; 7 bases agree with TRBD1. Trimming cost V 4 bases and J 7 bases; bases outside gene matches: 3. Germline CDR1 and CDR2: SEHNR and FQNEAQ (reference sequence). The CDR3 has 12 amino acids.

J is TRBJ2-7 and V is TRBV10-3; 10 positions match TRBD1. Germline-derived CDR1 and CDR2 are ENHRY and SYGVKD. This CDR3 comprises 14 residues. The V and J ends lost 4 bases and 1 base, in that order; junction bases with no gene match: 1. CDR3 sequence (DNA): TGTGCCATCAGTGCGGGACAGGGGTCCTACGAGCAGTACTTC. Protein sequence: CAISAGQGSYEQYF.

The chain links TRBV5-1 to TRBJ2-7; TRBD1 aligns across 9 bases. CDR1 is SGHRS and CDR2 is YFSETQ in the germline V gene. Losses at the gene ends were 5 bases for V and 0 bases for J; bases not matched to a gene: 3. CDR3 length: 14 residues. DNA for the CDR3: TGCGCCAGCAGTCCGACAGGGGGCTCCTACGAGCAGTACTTC. This gives the protein CASSPTGGSYEQYF.

The V gene is TRBV4-1, the J gene TRBJ2-3; 7 bases fit TRBD2. This CDR3 has 17 residues. Germline values: CDR1 MGHRA, CDR2 YSYEKL. J was trimmed by 4 bases and V by 0 bases; bases with no gene match: 10. In DNA form, the CDR3 reads TGCGCCAGCAGCCAAGAACGGGCGGCGGGAGTCCCAGATACGCAGTATTTT. This encodes CASSQERAAGVPDTQYF.

The chain employs TRBV29-1 and TRBJ2-1; D remains ambiguous. This CDR3 contains 11 residues. Per the germline V gene, CDR1 is SQVTM and CDR2 is ANQGSEA. V dropped 6 bases and J dropped 4 bases, with 7 bases sitting between them. The CDR3 sequence is CSVTQYNEQFF. The CDR3 DNA is TGCAGCGTGACCCAATACAATGAGCAGTTCTTC.

The rearrangement uses TRBV29-1 and TRBJ2-3, with D unclear. The CDR3 spans 14 residues. CDR1 SQVTM and CDR2 ANQGSEA come from the germline V gene. V lost 4 bases and J lost 0, with 11 bases in between. CDR3: CSVGSRPSTDTQYF. CDR3 nucleotide sequence: TGCAGCGTTGGATCCAGACCTAGCACAGATACGCAGTATTTT.

V is TRBV5-4 and J is TRBJ2-7, with D possibly called TRBD1 or TRBD2 (6 bases each). Trimming took off 8 bases at V and 2 bases at J, with 17 bases between the two ends. CDR1 and CDR2 from the germline V gene are SGHNT and YYREEE (reference sequence). The CDR3 totals 14 residues. The CDR3 region is CASSSGADTYEQYF. CDR3 DNA sequence: TGTGCCAGTTCATCGGGGGCTGACACCTACGAGCAGTACTTC.

The CDR3 DNA sequence: TGCGCCAGCAGCTCGACCCCGGGGGCCTACAATGAGCAGTTCTTC. Its translation: CASSSTPGAYNEQFF. The rearrangement uses TRBV5-1 and TRBJ2-1; D may be TRBD2 (6 bases). Germline V gene data show CDR1 as SGHRS and CDR2 as YFSETQ. Trimming pared 3 bases from V and 2 bases from J, leaving 12 bases between. CDR3 length: 15 residues.